This is a list of T cell receptor beta chains from one sample in a study of T cell repertoires in cytomegalovirus infection. MiXCR was run by TCRdb on the reads, yielding one entry per CDR3 protein. This repertoire shows a few hundred thousand distinct CDR3 sequences, almost 40% found once; its top ten account for about half. Their cognate antigens are unknown. The sample consisted of cultured PBMCs, taken from culture after CMV antigen stimulation. The receptors stem from a human donor in good health (CMV status not recorded). Some clones in this sample may be carry-over from other donors' samples. Each CDR3 is given with its conserved first and last residue. Fields, in order: CDR3 protein, CDR3 DNA, clone size, V gene, D gene, J gene, CDR3 length. A D gene is named only where the DNA matches it firmly. Where a row states a size, it is once, few, many or the class of an expanded clone; other rows omit it.

CASSSRDRAQETQYF | TGTGCCAGCAGTTCCCGGGACAGGGCCCAAGAGACCCAGTACTTC | - | TRBV28 | TRBD1 | TRBJ2-5 | 15
CASSVLRVDEQYF | TGTGCCAGCAGCGTACTCCGGGTGGACGAGCAGTACTTC | few | TRBV7-2 | - | TRBJ2-7 | 13
CASSWEGTEAFF | TGTGCCAGCAGCTGGGAGGGCACTGAAGCTTTCTTT | - | TRBV7-6 | - | TRBJ1-1 | 12
CASSFYRAREQPQHF | TGTGCCAGCAGCTTCTACAGGGCTCGAGAGCAGCCCCAGCATTTT | - | TRBV7-8 | - | TRBJ1-5 | 15
CASTQTPDYGYTF | TGTGCCAGTACCCAGACACCAGACTATGGCTACACCTTC | few | TRBV19 | - | TRBJ1-2 | 13
CSARDSGSADTQYF | TGCAGTGCTAGAGATAGCGGGAGCGCAGATACGCAGTATTTT | - | TRBV20-1 | TRBD2 | TRBJ2-3 | 14
CASSQVDRGDEQYF | TGCGCCAGCAGCCAAGTCGACAGGGGAGACGAGCAGTACTTC | few | TRBV4-3 | TRBD1 | TRBJ2-7 | 14
CASSSRVRETQYF | TGTGCCAGCAGCTCCAGGGTGCGAGAGACCCAGTACTTC | - | TRBV7-2 | - | TRBJ2-5 | 13
CASSVIAGEQETQYF | TGCGCCAGCAGTGTTATAGCGGGGGAGCAAGAGACCCAGTACTTC | - | TRBV5-1 | TRBD2 | TRBJ2-5 | 15
CASTPFGAYNEQFF | TGTGCCAGCACCCCTTTCGGGGCCTACAATGAGCAGTTCTTC | - | TRBV7-2 | - | TRBJ2-1 | 14
CASSPTGPRRNTIYF | TGTGCCAGCAGTCCGACAGGGCCGCGCCGAAACACCATATATTTT | - | TRBV12-3/TRBV12-4 | TRBD1 | TRBJ1-3 | 15
CASGLAFGQGQTGELFF | TGTGCTAGTGGTTTGGCTTTCGGGCAGGGCCAAACCGGGGAGCTGTTTTTT | - | TRBV12-5 | - | TRBJ2-2 | 17
CASSSFRTAPYYEQYF | TGTGCCAGCAGCTCCTTCCGGACAGCCCCCTACTACGAGCAGTACTTC | - | TRBV11-2 | - | TRBJ2-7 | 16
CASKPAGRPTDTQYF | TGTGCCAGCAAACCAGCGGGACGCCCCACAGATACGCAGTATTTT | few | TRBV6-2/TRBV6-3 | TRBD2 | TRBJ2-3 | 15
CASSPTLGGVKRLHF | TGTGCCAGCTCCCCAACTTTAGGAGGGGTGAAGCGGCTCCACTTT | - | TRBV7-9 | - | TRBJ1-6 | 15
CASRPSGQRPTKNTEAFF | TGTGCCAGCAGACCTTCCGGACAGCGCCCGACTAAAAACACTGAAGCTTTCTTT | - | TRBV7-6 | - | TRBJ1-1 | 18
CASSLMRGQAFF | TGTGCCAGCAGCCTGATGAGGGGGCAAGCTTTCTTT | - | TRBV7-2 | TRBD1 | TRBJ1-1 | 12
CASSLALSWGRITYEQYF | TGTGCCAGCAGCTTAGCCCTCTCGTGGGGGCGCATCACCTACGAGCAGTACTTC | once | TRBV11-2 | - | TRBJ2-7 | 18
CASSQGGFEPQHF | TGTGCCAGCAGTCAAGGGGGATTTGAGCCCCAGCATTTT | - | TRBV7-6 | - | TRBJ1-5 | 13
CASSAAVDLGGELFF | TGTGCCAGCAGTGCCGCGGTAGATCTGGGCGGGGAGCTGTTTTTT | once | TRBV6-1 | - | TRBJ2-2 | 15
CASSSGGGGRGEQFF | TGTGCCAGCAGTTCAGGGGGCGGTGGTCGCGGTGAGCAGTTCTTC | few | TRBV6-2/TRBV6-3 | TRBD1 | TRBJ2-1 | 15
CAISEGRNGGTSYEQYF | TGTGCCATCAGTGAGGGGCGTAACGGGGGGACCTCCTACGAGCAGTACTTC | - | TRBV10-3 | TRBD2 | TRBJ2-7 | 17
CASTAGWGDQPQHF | TGTGCCAGCACCGCCGGGTGGGGCGATCAGCCCCAGCATTTT | few | TRBV6-1 | - | TRBJ1-5 | 14
CASSNKSGRAQEQFF | TGTGCCAGCAGCAACAAAAGCGGGAGGGCTCAGGAGCAGTTCTTC | - | TRBV7-9 | TRBD2 | TRBJ2-1 | 15
CASSYGSAGFNEQFF | TGTGCCAGCAGTTACGGATCGGCGGGGTTCAATGAGCAGTTCTTC | few | TRBV6-2/TRBV6-3 | - | TRBJ2-1 | 15
CASSLGWGPNTGELFF | TGTGCCAGCAGCTTGGGGTGGGGGCCGAACACCGGGGAGCTGTTTTTT | - | TRBV13 | - | TRBJ2-2 | 16
CASRPAGGSYEQYF | TGTGCCAGCAGACCAGCGGGGGGTTCCTACGAGCAGTACTTC | few | TRBV11-1 | TRBD2 | TRBJ2-7 | 14
CASSAHRGQFYQETQYF | TGTGCCAGCAGCGCCCACAGGGGCCAGTTCTACCAAGAGACCCAGTACTTC | few | TRBV9 | TRBD1 | TRBJ2-5 | 17
CASSSSRIVRETQYF | TGTGCCAGCAGCTCCTCCCGGATAGTGAGGGAGACCCAGTACTTC | - | TRBV7-2 | - | TRBJ2-5 | 15
CASSFSLKEPQHF | TGTGCCAGCAGTTTCAGTTTGAAGGAGCCCCAGCATTTT | - | TRBV12-3/TRBV12-4 | - | TRBJ1-5 | 13
CASSQLQGEGETQYF | TGTGCCAGCAGCCAGTTACAGGGGGAGGGAGAGACCCAGTACTTC | - | TRBV4-2 | - | TRBJ2-5 | 15
CASSFGQVIYNEQFF | TGTGCCAGCAGCTTCGGACAGGTGATCTACAATGAGCAGTTCTTC | - | TRBV7-2 | TRBD1 | TRBJ2-1 | 15
CASSFTDFEQYF | TGTGCCAGCAGTTTTACGGATTTCGAGCAGTACTTC | - | TRBV28 | - | TRBJ2-7 | 12
CASSPRLAGRQDTQYF | TGTGCCAGCAGCCCCCGACTAGCGGGACGGCAAGATACGCAGTATTTT | few | TRBV7-2 | TRBD2 | TRBJ2-3 | 16
CASRLTGSVEKLFF | TGTGCCAGCAGACTTACAGGGTCTGTTGAAAAACTGTTTTTT | few | TRBV27 | - | TRBJ1-4 | 14
CASSAGRKNYGYTF | TGTGCCAGCAGTGCGGGACGGAAGAACTATGGCTACACCTTC | - | TRBV12-3/TRBV12-4 | - | TRBJ1-2 | 14
CASSRQLGQAVGKLFF | TGTGCCAGCAGCCGACAGCTTGGACAGGCCGTGGGAAAACTGTTTTTT | - | TRBV7-9 | TRBD1 | TRBJ1-4 | 16
CASSPQPTRGGGYTF | TGTGCCAGCAGCCCCCAACCGACCCGTGGGGGTGGCTACACCTTC | - | TRBV7-6 | - | TRBJ1-2 | 15
CASSLGASGGSSSYNEQFF | TGTGCCAGCAGCTTAGGCGCTAGCGGGGGTTCTAGCTCCTACAATGAGCAGTTCTTC | - | TRBV7-6 | TRBD2 | TRBJ2-1 | 19
CSVEPGQGAGYTF | TGCAGCGTCGAACCGGGACAGGGGGCTGGCTACACCTTC | - | TRBV29-1 | TRBD1 | TRBJ1-2 | 13
CASGRWTGELFF | TGTGCCAGCGGGAGGTGGACCGGGGAGCTGTTTTTT | once | TRBV19 | TRBD2 | TRBJ2-2 | 12
CSVEGGISYGYTF | TGCAGCGTTGAAGGGGGTATCAGCTATGGCTACACCTTC | - | TRBV29-1 | - | TRBJ1-2 | 13
CAIAEATGETQYF | TGTGCCATCGCGGAGGCGACGGGGGAGACCCAGTACTTC | - | TRBV10-3 | - | TRBJ2-5 | 13
CASSLLTDYEQYF | TGTGCCAGCAGCTTACTGACGGACTACGAGCAGTACTTC | many | TRBV7-9 | - | TRBJ2-7 | 13
CASSLDARTDTQYF | TGCGCCAGCAGCTTGGATGCCCGCACAGATACGCAGTATTTT | - | TRBV5-1 | - | TRBJ2-3 | 14
CASSRAGVPNQPQHF | TGTGCCAGCAGCCGGGCCGGAGTCCCGAATCAGCCCCAGCATTTT | - | TRBV5-6 | - | TRBJ1-5 | 15
CASSPRGGQGGNEQFF | TGTGCCAGTAGTCCCCGTGGAGGACAGGGCGGCAATGAGCAGTTCTTC | - | TRBV19 | TRBD1 | TRBJ2-1 | 16